This TCR beta chain comes out of a study of cytomegalovirus exposure and HLA in healthy donors. There were likely unrecorded immune exposures, though donors were nominally healthy when sampled. PCR employed 60 Vbeta and 13 Jbeta primers. Using immunoSEQ multiplex PCR, the repertoire was profiled, and TCRdb retains in-frame clones only, with some absent. The table has 150,000 to 200,000 clones, 80% seen once. This clone was counted a few times. Its antigen remains unknown. Per the germline V gene, CDR1 is MNHNY and CDR2 is SVGAGI (reference sequence). V lost 4 bases to trimming and J lost 4 bases, with 14 bases between them. The CDR3 runs 15 residues. Study-level findings and limits: The dataset shows that most TCR sequences were rare, while some public TCRs occurred in many donors. Information on immune exposure was restricted to one variable (CMV serostatus). TRBV6-2, TRBV6-3 and other indistinguishable V segments were excluded.

The origin of this receptor is a girl aged 5 to 17 in good health and CMV-seropositive. Sequencing used PBMCs. V and J are TRBV6-6 and TRBJ2-1; D is undetermined. The CDR3 bases are TGTGCCAGCAGTTCTCAGTCATCCCAATACAATGAGCAGTTCTTC. Translating gives CASSSQSSQYNEQFF.